The rows below give T cell receptor beta chains drawn from one sample of a study of T cell responses to AZD1222 COVID-19 vaccine. Assay used: immunoSEQ multiplex PCR; TCRdb lists only in-frame clones, some missing. The sample contains more than 85,000 clones, roughly 86% of which appear only once. The source material was peripheral blood, sampled on day 0 of AZD1222 vaccination. The receptors were gathered from an adult in good health. Both conserved end residues are part of each CDR3. A D gene is named only where the DNA matches it firmly. Size is omitted from some rows. Given values are once, few, many or a class for expanded clones.

j_gene,abundance,v_gene,d_gene,CDR3aa,CDR3nt
TRBJ2-7,-,TRBV15,-,CATSRETGNSYEQYF,TGTGCCACCAGCAGAGAGACAGGAAACTCCTACGAGCAGTACTTC
TRBJ2-1,-,TRBV6-5,-,CASSYPGAGHNEQFF,TGTGCCAGCAGTTACCCGGGAGCGGGCCACAATGAGCAGTTCTTC
TRBJ1-3,once,TRBV23-1,-,CASTSYDRHNTIYF,TGCGCCAGCACCTCTTACGACAGGCACAACACCATATATTTT
TRBJ2-7,-,TRBV10-3,-,CAISDRTSYEQYF,TGTGCCATCAGTGACAGGACCTCCTACGAGCAGTACTTC
TRBJ2-2,-,TRBV12-3/TRBV12-4,-,CASSLTGPGELFF,TGTGCCAGCAGTCTCACTGGCCCCGGGGAGCTGTTTTTT
TRBJ2-1,-,TRBV7-2,-,CASSLAQRDRQFF,TGTGCCAGCAGCTTAGCGCAACGGGACCGGCAGTTCTTC
TRBJ1-5,-,TRBV19,TRBD1,CATLTGKGQPQHF,TGTGCCACACTGACAGGGAAGGGACAGCCCCAGCATTTT
TRBJ1-1,once,TRBV5-8,TRBD1,CANGDRGNTEAFF,TGTGCCAACGGGGACAGGGGTAACACTGAAGCTTTCTTT
TRBJ1-5,-,TRBV6-1,-,CASSEARGGVSNQPQHF,TGTGCCAGCAGTGAAGCAAGAGGAGGAGTTAGCAATCAGCCCCAGCATTTT
TRBJ1-4,once,TRBV7-9,TRBD1,CASSLATGAVKLFF,TGTGCCAGCAGCTTAGCGACAGGGGCGGTAAAACTGTTTTTT
TRBJ2-1,-,TRBV6-5,-,CASSTDLGYNEQFF,TGTGCCAGCAGCACCGATCTAGGGTACAATGAGCAGTTCTTC
TRBJ2-7,once,TRBV28,TRBD2,CASSSGTSSYEQYF,TGTGCCAGCAGTTCCGGGACTAGCAGCTACGAGCAGTACTTC
TRBJ1-2,-,TRBV4-3,-,CASSQDLGPRGQYGYTF,TGCGCCAGCAGCCAGGATCTGGGACCTCGGGGGCAATATGGCTACACCTTC
TRBJ1-1,few,TRBV27,-,CASSLMYANTEAFF,TGTGCCAGCAGTCTGATGTACGCGAACACTGAAGCTTTCTTT
TRBJ1-2,-,TRBV11-1,-,CASSLAGGLSPSYGYTF,TGTGCCAGCAGCTTAGCGGGAGGGCTATCTCCCTCCTATGGCTACACCTTC
TRBJ2-7,-,TRBV6-5,-,CASRGTSEGGEQYF,TGTGCCAGCAGAGGGACGTCGGAAGGGGGAGAGCAGTACTTC
TRBJ2-1,-,TRBV5-6,-,CASSHSHIVLYNEQFF,TGTGCCAGCAGTCATTCCCACATCGTACTCTACAATGAGCAGTTCTTC
TRBJ2-1,-,TRBV6-1,-,CASSEIWTRPNEQFF,TGTGCCAGCAGTGAAATATGGACCCGGCCCAATGAGCAGTTCTTC
TRBJ2-1,-,TRBV2,TRBD2,CASRVPRLAGGDEQFF,TGTGCCAGCAGGGTTCCTCGACTAGCGGGGGGGGATGAGCAGTTCTTC
TRBJ2-3,-,TRBV7-2,TRBD1,CASSFGQGATTDTQYF,TGTGCCAGCAGCTTTGGACAGGGGGCCACCACAGATACGCAGTATTTT
TRBJ2-3,-,TRBV28,-,CATNPLGGEGTDTQYF,TGTGCCACCAATCCTTTAGGGGGGGAAGGCACAGATACGCAGTATTTT
TRBJ1-2,-,TRBV9,-,CASSVESGLVYGYTF,TGTGCCAGCAGCGTAGAGAGCGGTTTGGTATATGGCTACACCTTC
TRBJ1-1,-,TRBV9,-,CASSVSLNTEAFF,TGTGCCAGCAGCGTTTCTTTGAACACTGAAGCTTTCTTT
TRBJ1-2,once,TRBV12-3/TRBV12-4,-,CASSPVGLSYTF,TGTGCCAGCAGCCCCGTGGGGTTAAGCTACACCTTC
TRBJ1-2,-,TRBV19,-,CASSIDPNYGYTF,TGTGCCAGTAGTATAGATCCCAACTATGGCTACACCTTC
TRBJ1-1,once,TRBV7-9,-,CASSLEGARRAFF,TGTGCCAGCAGCTTAGAAGGGGCCAGAAGGGCTTTCTTT
TRBJ2-7,-,TRBV11-2,TRBD1,CASSSLRQGNAYEQYF,TGTGCCAGCAGCTCACTGAGACAGGGAAACGCCTACGAGCAGTACTTC
TRBJ2-7,-,TRBV7-6,TRBD2,CASSLASGRGYEQYF,TGTGCCAGCAGCTTAGCAAGCGGGAGGGGTTACGAGCAGTACTTC
TRBJ1-1,-,TRBV11-1,TRBD1,CASSRRDSYTEAFF,TGTGCCAGCAGCCGCCGGGACAGCTACACTGAAGCTTTCTTT
TRBJ2-5,-,TRBV28,-,CASSLGAGGGETQYF,TGTGCCAGCAGTTTAGGGGCAGGTGGGGGAGAGACCCAGTACTTC
TRBJ2-3,-,TRBV9,TRBD1,CASSGQGSPTQYF,TGTGCCAGCAGTGGACAGGGTTCCCCTACGCAGTATTTT
TRBJ2-5,-,TRBV7-8,-,CASSLDLGGTQYF,TGTGCCAGCAGCTTAGATCTGGGAGGGACCCAGTACTTC
TRBJ2-5,-,TRBV5-1,TRBD2,CASSLRLAGSQETQYF,TGCGCCAGCAGCTTGAGGCTAGCGGGAAGCCAAGAGACCCAGTACTTC
TRBJ1-2,-,TRBV7-9,TRBD1,CASSWGTGGDYGYTF,TGTGCCAGCAGCTGGGGGACAGGGGGCGACTATGGCTACACCTTC
TRBJ2-2,-,TRBV18,TRBD2,CASSPRLAGIGELFF,TGTGCCAGCTCACCGCGACTAGCGGGAATCGGGGAGCTGTTTTTT
TRBJ2-1,-,TRBV24-1,TRBD1,CATSDPRLAGGYEQFF,TGTGCCACCAGTGATCCCCGGTTGGCAGGGGGCTATGAGCAGTTCTTC
TRBJ2-5,many,TRBV6-1,TRBD2,CASSEAQAGVKETQYF,TGTGCCAGCAGTGAAGCCCAAGCGGGGGTGAAAGAGACCCAGTACTTC
TRBJ1-5,-,TRBV19,TRBD1,CASRGQGAHQPQHF,TGTGCCAGTAGGGGACAGGGGGCACATCAGCCCCAGCATTTT
TRBJ2-7,-,TRBV20-1,-,CSAGGAYEQYF,TGCAGTGCTGGCGGGGCCTACGAGCAGTACTTC
TRBJ1-4,-,TRBV7-2,TRBD1,CASSSSPGQLNEKLFF,TGTGCCAGCAGCTCCTCTCCGGGACAGCTTAATGAAAAACTGTTTTTT
TRBJ1-1,-,TRBV10-2,TRBD1,CASRQGPMSTEAFF,TGCGCCAGTCGACAGGGTCCGATGAGCACTGAAGCTTTCTTT
TRBJ2-5,-,TRBV7-2,-,CASSWKLAAQYF,TGTGCCAGCAGTTGGAAATTGGCGGCCCAGTACTTC
TRBJ1-2,-,TRBV23-1,-,CASSHQPPGQSGYGYTF,TGCGCCAGCAGTCACCAGCCCCCGGGGCAGTCCGGCTATGGCTACACCTTC
TRBJ1-2,-,TRBV28,TRBD1,CASTPGQNYGYTF,TGTGCCAGTACTCCGGGACAGAACTATGGCTACACCTTC
TRBJ1-1,-,TRBV28,-,CASSLVGQTREAFF,TGTGCCAGCAGTCTGGTTGGTCAGACCCGTGAAGCTTTCTTT
TRBJ1-6,few,TRBV10-3,-,CAIRDSENSPLHF,TGTGCCATCAGGGACAGCGAAAATTCACCCCTCCACTTT
TRBJ1-5,-,TRBV12-3/TRBV12-4,-,CASTPGANQPQHF,TGTGCCAGCACACCGGGGGCTAATCAGCCCCAGCATTTT
TRBJ2-1,-,TRBV7-9,TRBD1,CASRGTGLTLRNNEQFF,TGTGCCAGCAGAGGGACAGGGCTCACCTTACGTAACAATGAGCAGTTCTTC
TRBJ2-7,few,TRBV9,-,CASSPGGQTIFYEQYF,TGTGCCAGCAGCCCGGGTGGACAGACTATTTTCTACGAGCAGTACTTC
TRBJ2-7,once,TRBV24-1,TRBD1,CATSDSDRGHGSLNEQYF,TGTGCCACCAGTGATTCGGACAGGGGGCACGGGTCTCTGAACGAGCAGTACTTC
TRBJ1-2,-,TRBV4-3,-,CASSQGGRRGGYTF,TGCGCCAGCAGCCAAGGGGGACGGAGAGGTGGCTACACCTTC
TRBJ2-3,once,TRBV30,-,CAWSLGRTDTQYF,TGTGCCTGGAGTTTGGGTCGCACAGATACGCAGTATTTT